This T cell receptor beta chain was recovered during a study of T cell responses to AZD1222 COVID-19 vaccine. Study-wide results and limits: Unmutated regions of variants are reportedly targeted by nearly half of spike-specific TCRs. The peak T cell response came first, and repertoires were sampled only after it. Two AZD1222 doses significantly raised spike-specific TCR breadth and depth over controls.

Notes on this clone: The antigen remains undetermined.

CDR3 length equals 14 residues. Germline CDR1 is SGHTA and CDR2 is FQGNSA. Deletions cut 7 bases from V and 0 bases from J, with 12 bases between. Assay: immunoSEQ multiplex PCR; the TCRdb copy retains only in-frame clones and omits some. The sample yields tens of thousands of clones, roughly 84% seen once. The TCR comes from an adult in good health. The input for sequencing was peripheral blood, taken on day 0 of AZD1222 vaccination. V is TRBV7-2 and J is TRBJ1-1; D is unclear. This CDR3 reads CASTPNRVNTEAFF. The CDR3 nucleotides are TGTGCCAGCACCCCGAACCGGGTGAACACTGAAGCTTTCTTT.